One T cell receptor beta chain is described in this entry. Categorization into cohorts depended on clinical history that participants reported. The data stem from a study of blood T cell repertoires in COVID-19. Some clones are missing from TCRdb's copy, which holds only in-frame ones; the method was immunoSEQ multiplex PCR. The sample has approximately 150,000 clones, more than 65% seen once. Germline assignment: CDR1 KGHSH and CDR2 LQKENI. The CDR3 runs 15 residues. J lost 7 bases, V lost 3 bases, and 7 bases had no gene match. This rearrangement joins TRBV18 to TRBJ2-4; TRBD1 matches at 9 bases. The TCR sequence derives from a middle-aged woman with acute COVID-19. Sequencing input: PBMCs or T cells enriched from blood (not recorded which). The CDR3 protein is CASSPPNRGRNIQYF. Written as DNA, the CDR3 is TGTGCCAGCTCACCTCCAAACAGGGGGCGGAACATTCAGTACTTC.